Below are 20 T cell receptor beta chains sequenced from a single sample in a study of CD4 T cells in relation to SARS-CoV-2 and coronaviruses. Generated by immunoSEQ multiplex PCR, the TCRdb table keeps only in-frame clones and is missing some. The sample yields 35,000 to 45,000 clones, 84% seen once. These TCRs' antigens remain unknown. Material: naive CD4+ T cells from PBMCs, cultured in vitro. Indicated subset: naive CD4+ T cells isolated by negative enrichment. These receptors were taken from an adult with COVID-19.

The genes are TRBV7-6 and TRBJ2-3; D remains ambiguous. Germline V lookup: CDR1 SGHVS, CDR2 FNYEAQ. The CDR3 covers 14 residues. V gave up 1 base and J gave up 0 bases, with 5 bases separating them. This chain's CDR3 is CASSLDLSTDTQYF. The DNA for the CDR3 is TGTGCCAGCAGCTTAGATCTTAGCACAGATACGCAGTATTTT.

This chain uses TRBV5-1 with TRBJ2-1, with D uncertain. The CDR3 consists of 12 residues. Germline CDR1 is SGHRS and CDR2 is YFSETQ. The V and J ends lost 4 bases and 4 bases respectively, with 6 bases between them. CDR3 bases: TGCGCCAGCAGCGCAACGTACAATGAGCAGTTCTTC. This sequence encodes CASSATYNEQFF.

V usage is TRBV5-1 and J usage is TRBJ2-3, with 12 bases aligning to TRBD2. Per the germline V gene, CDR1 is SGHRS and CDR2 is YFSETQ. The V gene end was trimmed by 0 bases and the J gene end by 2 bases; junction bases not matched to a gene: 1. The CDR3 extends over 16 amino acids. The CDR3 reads CASSLGLAGVTDTQYF. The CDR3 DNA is TGCGCCAGCAGCTTGGGACTAGCGGGAGTCACAGATACGCAGTATTTT.

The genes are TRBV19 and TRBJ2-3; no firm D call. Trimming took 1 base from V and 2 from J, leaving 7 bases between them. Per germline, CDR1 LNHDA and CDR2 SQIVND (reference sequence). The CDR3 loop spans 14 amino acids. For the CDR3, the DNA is TGTGCCAGTAGTATAGGTGGCTACACAGATACGCAGTATTTT. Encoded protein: CASSIGGYTDTQYF.

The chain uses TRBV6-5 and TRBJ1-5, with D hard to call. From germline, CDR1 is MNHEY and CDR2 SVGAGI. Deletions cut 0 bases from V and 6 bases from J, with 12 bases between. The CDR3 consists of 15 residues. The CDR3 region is CASSYSVEVTQPQHF. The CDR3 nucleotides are TGTGCCAGCAGTTACTCGGTGGAGGTCACTCAGCCCCAGCATTTT.

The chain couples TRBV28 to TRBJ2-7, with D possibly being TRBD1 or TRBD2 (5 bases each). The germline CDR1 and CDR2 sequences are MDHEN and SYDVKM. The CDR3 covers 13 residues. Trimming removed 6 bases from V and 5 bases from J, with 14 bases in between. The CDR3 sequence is CASSVGVPHEQYF. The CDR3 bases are TGTGCCAGCAGCGTGGGGGTTCCTCACGAGCAGTACTTC. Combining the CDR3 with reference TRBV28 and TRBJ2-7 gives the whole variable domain DVKVTQSSRYLVKRTGEKVFLECVQDMDHENMFWYRQDPGLGLRLIYFSYDVKMKEKGDIPEGYSVSREKKERFSLILESASTNQTSMYLCASSVGVPHEQYFGPGTRLTVT.

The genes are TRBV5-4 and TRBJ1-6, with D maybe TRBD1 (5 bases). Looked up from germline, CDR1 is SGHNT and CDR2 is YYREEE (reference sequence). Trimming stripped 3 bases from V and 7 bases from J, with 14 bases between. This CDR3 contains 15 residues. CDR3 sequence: CASSSRVVSNSPLHF. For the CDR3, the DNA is TGTGCCAGCAGCTCCAGGGTCGTTTCAAATTCACCCCTCCACTTT.

DNA of the CDR3: TGTGCCAGCAGCTTGAGCGCGTACCAAGAGACCCAGTACTTC. Translating gives CASSLSAYQETQYF. The rearrangement joins TRBV5-4 to TRBJ2-5; no reliable D call. Germline CDR1 and CDR2: SGHNT and YYREEE (reference sequence). Trimming stripped 1 base from V and 0 bases from J, with 7 bases between. The CDR3 sequence is 14 residues long.

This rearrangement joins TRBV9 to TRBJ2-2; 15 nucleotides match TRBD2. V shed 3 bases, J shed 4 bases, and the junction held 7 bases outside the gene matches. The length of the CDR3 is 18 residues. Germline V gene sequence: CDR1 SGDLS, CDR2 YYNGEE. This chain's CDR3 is CASSGTSGRASSTGELFF. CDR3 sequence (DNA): TGTGCCAGCAGCGGGACTAGCGGGAGGGCTAGTAGCACCGGGGAGCTGTTTTTT.

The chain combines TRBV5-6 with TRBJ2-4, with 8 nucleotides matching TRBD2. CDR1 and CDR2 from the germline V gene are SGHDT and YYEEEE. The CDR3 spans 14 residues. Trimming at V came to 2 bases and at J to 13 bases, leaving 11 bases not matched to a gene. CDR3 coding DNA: TGTGCCAGCAGCTTACCAGCGGGAGCGCCAATACAGTACTTC. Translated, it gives CASSLPAGAPIQYF.

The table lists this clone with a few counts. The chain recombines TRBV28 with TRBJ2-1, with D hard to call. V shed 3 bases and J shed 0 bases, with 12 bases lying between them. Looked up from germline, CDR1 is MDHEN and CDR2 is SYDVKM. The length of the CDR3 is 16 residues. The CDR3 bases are TGTGCCAGCAGTTTTGGGCAGAGATACTCCTACAATGAGCAGTTCTTC. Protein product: CASSFGQRYSYNEQFF.

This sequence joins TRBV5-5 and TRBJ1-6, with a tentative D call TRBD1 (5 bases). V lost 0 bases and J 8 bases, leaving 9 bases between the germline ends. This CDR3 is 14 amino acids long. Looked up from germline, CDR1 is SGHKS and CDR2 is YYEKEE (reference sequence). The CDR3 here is CASSLVGGDSPLHF. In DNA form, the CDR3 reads TGTGCCAGCAGCTTGGTCGGGGGTGATTCACCCCTCCACTTT.

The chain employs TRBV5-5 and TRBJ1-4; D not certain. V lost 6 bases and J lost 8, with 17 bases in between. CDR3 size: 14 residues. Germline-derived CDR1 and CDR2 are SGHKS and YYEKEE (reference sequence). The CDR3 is CASKQDASAEKLFF. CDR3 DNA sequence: TGTGCCAGCAAGCAGGACGCCTCAGCGGAAAAACTGTTTTTT.

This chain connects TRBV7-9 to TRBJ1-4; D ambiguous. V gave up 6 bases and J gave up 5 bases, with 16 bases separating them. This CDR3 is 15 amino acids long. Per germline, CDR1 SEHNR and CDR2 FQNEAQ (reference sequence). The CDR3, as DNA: TGTGCCAGCAGTCTCGGTCCAGGCGTGAATGAAAAACTGTTTTTT. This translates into CASSLGPGVNEKLFF.

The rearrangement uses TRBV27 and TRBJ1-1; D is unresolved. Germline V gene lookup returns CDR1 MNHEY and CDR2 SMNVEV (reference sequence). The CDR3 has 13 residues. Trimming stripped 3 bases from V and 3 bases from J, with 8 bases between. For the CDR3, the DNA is TGTGCCAGCAGTTTTTTCGGGTACACTGAAGCTTTCTTT. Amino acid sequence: CASSFFGYTEAFF.

In DNA, the CDR3 is TGTGCCAGCAGTGAATATGGGACTACCCGGGGGTACACAGATACGCAGTATTTT. It codes for CASSEYGTTRGYTDTQYF. This chain connects TRBV2 to TRBJ2-3; 7 bases match TRBD2. The CDR3 length is 18 residues. V dropped 2 bases and J dropped 2; count of bases not matched to a gene: 13. Germline CDR1 is SNHLY and CDR2 is FYNNEI.

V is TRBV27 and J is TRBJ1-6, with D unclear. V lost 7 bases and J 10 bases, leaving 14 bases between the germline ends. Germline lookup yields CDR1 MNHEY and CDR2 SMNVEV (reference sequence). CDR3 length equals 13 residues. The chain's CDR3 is CASTLGFGSPLHF. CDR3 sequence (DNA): TGTGCCAGCACCTTGGGGTTCGGCTCACCCCTCCACTTT.

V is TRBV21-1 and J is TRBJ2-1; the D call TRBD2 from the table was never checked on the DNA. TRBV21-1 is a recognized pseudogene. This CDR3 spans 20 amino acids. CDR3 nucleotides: TGTGCCAGCAGCAAAGCTCCCCAGCGAGTGCGGCCCACAAAGGTTGATGAGCAGTTCTTC. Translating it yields CASSKAPQRVRPTKVDEQFF.

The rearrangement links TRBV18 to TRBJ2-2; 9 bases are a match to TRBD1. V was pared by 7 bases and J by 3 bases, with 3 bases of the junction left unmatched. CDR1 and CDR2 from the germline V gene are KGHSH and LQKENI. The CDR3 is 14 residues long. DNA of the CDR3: TGTGCCAGCTGGACAGGGGCGTACACCGGGGAGCTGTTTTTT. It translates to CASWTGAYTGELFF. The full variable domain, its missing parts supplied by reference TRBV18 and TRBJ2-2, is NAGVMQNPRHLVRRRGQEARLRCSPMKGHSHVYWYRQLPEEGLKFMVYLQKENIIDESGMPKERFSAEFPKEGPSILRIQQVVRGDSAAYFCASWTGAYTGELFFGEGSRLTVL.

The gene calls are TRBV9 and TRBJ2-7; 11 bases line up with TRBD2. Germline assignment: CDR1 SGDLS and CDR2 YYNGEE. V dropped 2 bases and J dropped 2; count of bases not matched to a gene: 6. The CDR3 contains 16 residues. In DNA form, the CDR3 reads TGTGCCAGCAGCGTCACTAGCGGGAGCCTAACCTACGAGCAGTACTTC. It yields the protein CASSVTSGSLTYEQYF.